Listed here are 32 T cell receptor beta chains from one sample, sequenced in a study of blood T cell repertoires in COVID-19. Assay used: immunoSEQ multiplex PCR; TCRdb lists only in-frame clones, some missing. The sample lists hundreds of thousands of clones; roughly nine tenths were seen once. Material for sequencing was PBMCs or T cells enriched from blood (not recorded which). These TCRs come from a man aged 30 to 45 who had recovered from COVID-19.

The chain uses TRBV29-1 and TRBJ2-7, with 7 bases lining up with TRBD2. The CDR3 is made up of 13 amino acids. CDR1 SQVTM and CDR2 ANQGSEA come from the germline V gene. V lost 7 bases and J lost 1; bases outside the gene matches: 7. The CDR3: CSARGSKSYEQYF. The CDR3 DNA reads TGCAGCGCACGCGGGAGTAAGTCCTACGAGCAGTACTTC.

This clone came up once. This chain links TRBV6-5 with TRBJ1-4; 8 nucleotides match TRBD1. Per germline, CDR1 MNHEY and CDR2 SVGAGI. CDR3 size: 14 residues. Trimming removed 6 bases from V and 7 bases from J; junction bases left unmatched: 7. The CDR3: CASRARGRGEKLFF. The CDR3 DNA reads TGTGCCAGCAGGGCCAGGGGGCGCGGTGAAAAACTGTTTTTT.

This chain joins TRBV24-1 and TRBJ2-3; a possible D gene is TRBD2 (6 bases). This CDR3 has 15 amino acids. Germline loops: CDR1 KGHDR, CDR2 SFDVKD. V was shortened by 5 bases and J by 2 bases, with 13 bases between the two germline ends. CDR3 in amino acids: CATSAPGLNTDTQYF. As DNA, the CDR3 is TGTGCCACCAGTGCCCCGGGACTCAACACAGATACGCAGTATTTT.

The genes are TRBV7-6 and TRBJ2-2, with 9 bases that match TRBD2. With V trimmed by 5 bases and J by 7 bases, 14 bases remained unmatched. CDR1 and CDR2 (germline): SGHVS, FNYEAQ. CDR3 size: 17 residues. The CDR3 is CASSAHSGSGFIGELFF. In DNA, the CDR3 is TGTGCCAGCAGCGCACATAGCGGGAGCGGTTTTATCGGGGAGCTGTTTTTT.

The rearrangement links TRBV9 to TRBJ1-1; D perhaps matches TRBD1 (5 bases). Germline loops: CDR1 SGDLS, CDR2 YYNGEE. The CDR3 is made up of 13 amino acids. The V gene lost 4 bases and the J gene lost 4 bases, with 11 bases spanning the gap. CDR3 nucleotides: TGTGCCAGCAGCATAACAGGTACCACTGAAGCTTTCTTT. It specifies CASSITGTTEAFF.

The CDR3 nucleotides are TGCGCCAGCAGCCCCCCCGGGGAGCGTCGAGGCGACGAGCAGTACTTC. Protein sequence: CASSPPGERRGDEQYF. The gene calls are TRBV5-1 and TRBJ2-7, with D possibly being TRBD2 (5 bases). In germline, CDR1 is SGHRS, CDR2 YFSETQ. This CDR3 has 16 residues. Trimming took off 4 bases at V and 5 bases at J, with 22 bases between the two ends.

This chain links TRBV3-1 (or the pseudogene TRBV3-2) with TRBJ2-5; 7 bases agree with TRBD2. The V and J ends lost 4 bases and 7 bases, in that order; junction bases with no gene match: 15. Germline CDR1 LGHDT, CDR2 YNNKEL (reference sequence). This CDR3 comprises 16 residues. The CDR3 reads CASSLTAGERGGTQYF. The CDR3, as DNA: TGTGCCAGCAGCCTAACCGCGGGGGAGCGAGGAGGGACCCAGTACTTC.

The chain carries TRBV7-9 and TRBJ2-1; D unclear. Trimming shortened V by 2 bases and J by 1 base, and 9 bases separated the two germline ends. CDR3 length: 15 residues. CDR1 and CDR2 from the germline V gene are SEHNR and FQNEAQ (reference sequence). The CDR3 protein is CASSLTEASYNEQFF. The CDR3 DNA reads TGTGCCAGCAGCTTAACTGAGGCTTCCTACAATGAGCAGTTCTTC.

The V and J genes are TRBV24-1 and TRBJ2-7; D gene unclear. Trimming took off 10 bases at V and 2 bases at J, with 17 bases between the two ends. CDR1 KGHDR and CDR2 SFDVKD come from the germline V gene. CDR3 size: 14 residues. Here the CDR3 DNA reads TGTGCCACTCCTTCGGTGAGGCCCCCCTACGAGCAGTACTTC. Residues: CATPSVRPPYEQYF.

The gene calls are TRBV28 and TRBJ2-7; 10 bases match TRBD2. The ends lost 5 bases at V and 9 bases at J; junction bases unmatched: 7. This CDR3 comprises 13 residues. Germline V CDR1 and CDR2: MDHEN, SYDVKM. The CDR3 sequence is CASSPLLAGRQYF. The CDR3 DNA is TGTGCCAGCAGTCCATTACTAGCGGGGAGGCAGTACTTC.

The CDR3 DNA reads as TGTGCCAGCAGCTGGACTAGCGGGCTGCACTACGAGCAGTACTTC. Translated: CASSWTSGLHYEQYF. This chain uses TRBV11-2 with TRBJ2-7, with TRBD2 matching 11 bases. Germline V CDR1 and CDR2: SGHAT, FQNNGV. CDR3 length equals 15 residues. The V gene end was trimmed by 4 bases and the J gene end by 3 bases; junction bases not matched to a gene: 5.

J is TRBJ2-7 and V is TRBV18; 11 bases agree with TRBD2. CDR3 length: 15 amino acids. V lost 3 bases and J lost 1; bases outside the gene matches: 2. From germline, CDR1 is KGHSH and CDR2 LQKENI. CDR3 coding DNA: TGTGCCAGCTCACCGGGACTAGCGGAATCCTACGAGCAGTACTTC. Translation gives CASSPGLAESYEQYF.

This clone was picked up a small number of times. This chain links TRBV7-9 with TRBJ1-1; 8 positions match TRBD1. From germline, CDR1 is SEHNR and CDR2 FQNEAQ (reference sequence). The CDR3 covers 14 residues. V lost 7 bases to trimming and J lost 4 bases; unmatched junction nucleotides: 8. The CDR3 here is CASIPTQGATEAFF. CDR3 nucleotide sequence: TGTGCCAGCATTCCGACCCAGGGGGCCACTGAAGCTTTCTTT.

The chain carries TRBV11-1 and TRBJ2-7; maybe TRBD1 (5 bases). Trimming took 1 base from V and 6 from J, leaving 10 bases between them. This CDR3 is 13 amino acids long. Germline CDR1 is SGHAT and CDR2 is FQDESV (reference sequence). The CDR3 DNA reads TGTGCCAGCAGCTTAGGTTGGGGCGGCGAGCAGTACTTC. It specifies CASSLGWGGEQYF.

The rearrangement links TRBV7-2 to TRBJ1-2, with 8 bases identical to TRBD1. Germline CDR1 reads SGHTA; CDR2 reads FQGNSA. This CDR3 comprises 17 residues. Losses at the gene ends were 3 bases for V and 5 bases for J; bases not matched to a gene: 14. The CDR3 DNA reads as TGTGCCAGCAGCTTCCCGACAGGGGACCCTGACCCATATGGCTACACCTTC. It translates to CASSFPTGDPDPYGYTF. Complete variable domain (other parts from reference TRBV7-2 and TRBJ1-2): GAGVSQSPSNKVTEKGKDVELRCDPISGHTALYWYRQSLGQGLEFLIYFQGNSAPDKSGLPSDRFSAERTGGSVSTLTIQRTQQEDSAVYLCASSFPTGDPDPYGYTFGSGTRLTVV.

This clone showed up many times. The chain recombines TRBV4-1 with TRBJ1-6; TRBD1 agrees at 8 bases. V was clipped by 0 bases and J by 8 bases; unmatched bases: 3. This CDR3 is 15 amino acids long. Germline V gives CDR1 MGHRA, CDR2 YSYEKL. The CDR3 bases are TGCGCCAGCAGCCAAGAGGTGACAGGGGATTCACCCCTCCACTTT. Its translation is CASSQEVTGDSPLHF.

The chain links TRBV28 to TRBJ1-4, with D possibly being TRBD1 (5 bases). Between the trimmed V and J ends, which lost 2 bases and 7 bases, there was a span of 14 bases. CDR1 MDHEN and CDR2 SYDVKM come from the germline V gene. CDR3 size: 15 residues. CDR3 coding DNA: TGTGCCAGCAGTTTACGCCACCCCCAGGGTGAAAAACTGTTTTTT. Protein: CASSLRHPQGEKLFF. Using reference TRBV28 and TRBJ1-4 for the parts outside the CDR3, the full variable domain is DVKVTQSSRYLVKRTGEKVFLECVQDMDHENMFWYRQDPGLGLRLIYFSYDVKMKEKGDIPEGYSVSREKKERFSLILESASTNQTSMYLCASSLRHPQGEKLFFGSGTQLSVL.

The chain uses TRBV7-2 and TRBJ1-2, with TRBD1 identical over 10 bases. The trim removed 5 bases at V and 13 bases at J, leaving 10 bases unmatched. The length of the CDR3 is 13 residues. Germline V gene data show CDR1 as SGHTA and CDR2 as FQGNSA. The CDR3 sequence is CASSGGTGVLGTF. In nucleotides, the CDR3 is TGTGCCAGCAGCGGGGGGACAGGGGTCTTGGGCACCTTC.

The V gene is TRBV24-1, the J gene TRBJ2-5, with 7 bases matching TRBD1. The CDR3 sequence is 15 residues long. V lost 4 bases and J lost 4; bases outside the gene matches: 8. Looked up from germline, CDR1 is KGHDR and CDR2 is SFDVKD. The CDR3 reads CATSDRGQERETQYF. The CDR3, as DNA: TGTGCCACCAGTGACCGCGGACAGGAAAGAGAGACCCAGTACTTC.

The chain has TRBV3-1 (or the pseudogene TRBV3-2) and TRBJ1-1, with a weak D call TRBD1 (5 bases). Trimming left V 1 base short and J 1 base short, with 7 bases between. Germline assignment: CDR1 LGHDT and CDR2 YNNKEL (reference sequence). This CDR3 has 14 residues. This CDR3 reads CASSQAGPNTEAFF. CDR3 DNA sequence: TGTGCCAGCAGCCAAGCAGGGCCGAACACTGAAGCTTTCTTT.

This chain links TRBV5-1 with TRBJ1-2; unclear D gene. CDR1 is SGHRS and CDR2 is YFSETQ in the germline V gene. The length of the CDR3 is 13 residues. The V end lost 0 bases, the J end lost 8 bases, and 11 bases lay between the germline ends. The DNA of the CDR3 is TGCGCCAGCAGCTTGGAGGGAGGGCAAGGCTACACCTTC. This translates into CASSLEGGQGYTF.

V gene TRBV19 combines with J gene TRBJ2-1; 9 bases fit TRBD1. This CDR3 is built from 15 residues. V gave up 2 bases and J gave up 7 bases; unmatched junction bases: 6. Germline V lookup: CDR1 LNHDA, CDR2 SQIVND (reference sequence). CDR3 nucleotide sequence: TGTGCCAGTAGTATACCCGGGACAGGGATGAATGAGCAGTTCTTC. Translating gives CASSIPGTGMNEQFF.

The V gene is TRBV19, the J gene TRBJ2-1, with 7 bases identical to TRBD2. This CDR3 is built from 16 residues. V lost 3 bases to trimming and J lost 3 bases; unmatched junction nucleotides: 8. Germline V gene data show CDR1 as LNHDA and CDR2 as SQIVND (reference sequence). The CDR3, as DNA: TGTGCCAGTAGTATTGGAGGGAGGGCCGTCTACAATGAGCAGTTCTTC. Translating gives CASSIGGRAVYNEQFF.

The chain has TRBV11-2 and TRBJ2-2, with D unclear. V shed 8 bases and J shed 0 bases, with 10 bases lying between them. The V gene's germline CDR1 is SGHAT and CDR2 FQNNGV. This CDR3 has 14 amino acids. CDR3 sequence (DNA): TGTGCCAGCGAGGAACGCCCGAACACCGGGGAGCTGTTTTTT. Residues: CASEERPNTGELFF. Supplemented by reference TRBV11-2 and TRBJ2-2, the full variable domain reads EAGVAQSPRYKIIEKRQSVAFWCNPISGHATLYWYQQILGQGPKLLIQFQNNGVVDDSQLPKDRFSAERLKGVDSTLKIQPAKLEDSAVYLCASEERPNTGELFFGEGSRLTVL.

The rearrangement uses TRBV11-2 and TRBJ2-7; D is unresolved. The V end was cut by 4 bases, the J end by 3 bases, with 16 bases between. Germline V gives CDR1 SGHAT, CDR2 FQNNGV. The CDR3 totals 15 residues. DNA of the CDR3: TGTGCCAGCAGCTCCCTTCTCAACTTCTTCTACGAGCAGTACTTC. Translated: CASSSLLNFFYEQYF.

The rearrangement links TRBV6-5 to TRBJ1-1; no clear D gene. Trimming removed 0 bases from V and 2 bases from J, with 13 bases in between. Looked up from germline, CDR1 is MNHEY and CDR2 is SVGAGI. The CDR3 is made up of 16 amino acids. The CDR3 region is CASSYSMTSGNTEAFF. CDR3 DNA sequence: TGTGCCAGCAGTTACTCCATGACAAGCGGTAACACTGAAGCTTTCTTT.

This rearrangement joins TRBV28 to TRBJ1-1; D is ambiguous. The CDR3 has 12 residues. Germline loops: CDR1 MDHEN, CDR2 SYDVKM. Trimming stripped 6 bases from V and 1 base from J, with 6 bases between. This chain's CDR3 is CASRSGNTEAFF. In DNA, the CDR3 is TGTGCCAGCAGATCGGGGAACACTGAAGCTTTCTTT.

The V gene is TRBV18, the J gene TRBJ2-3, with 9 bases identical to TRBD2. V lost 5 bases, J lost 1 base, and 7 bases stayed unmatched. Germline loops: CDR1 KGHSH, CDR2 LQKENI. The length of the CDR3 is 16 residues. The CDR3 region has the DNA TGTGCCAGCTCATCTTCTAGCGGGACCCGCACAGATACGCAGTATTTT. Translating it yields CASSSSSGTRTDTQYF.

V gene TRBV2 combines with J gene TRBJ1-6; tentatively, D is TRBD1 (5 bases). V was shortened by 4 bases and J by 9 bases, with 10 bases between the two germline ends. The CDR3 sequence is 13 residues long. The V gene's germline CDR1 is SNHLY and CDR2 FYNNEI. CDR3 nucleotide sequence: TGTGCCAGCAGTGTGGGGGAGGGTTCACCCCTCCACTTT. Amino acids: CASSVGEGSPLHF.

The J gene is TRBJ2-3, the V gene TRBV11-3; D may be TRBD2 (6 bases). Germline V gene data show CDR1 as SGHNT and CDR2 as YENEEA. V was pared by 4 bases and J by 4 bases, with 15 bases between. This CDR3 spans 15 amino acids. The DNA for the CDR3 is TGTGCCAGCAGCTCCAGAGTGGAGGGCGCAGATACGCAGTATTTT. As protein: CASSSRVEGADTQYF. Drawing the rest from reference TRBV11-3 and TRBJ2-3, the complete variable domain is EAGVVQSPRYKIIEKKQPVAFWCNPISGHNTLYWYLQNLGQGPELLIRYENEEAVDDSQLPKDRFSAERLKGVDSTLKIQPAELGDSAVYLCASSSRVEGADTQYFGPGTRLTVL.

The CDR3 DNA follows: TGCGCCAGCAGTGAGGGGGGCCCGGACTACGAGCAGTACTTC. Protein product: CASSEGGPDYEQYF. The V gene is TRBV10-1, the J gene TRBJ2-7, with D possibly matching TRBD1 (6 bases). CDR1 is WNHNN, CDR2 SYGVQD, per germline (reference sequence). Trimming pared 2 bases from V and 3 bases from J, leaving 11 bases between. The CDR3 is 14 amino acids.

This chain connects TRBV7-6 to TRBJ2-7; TRBD1 matches at 7 bases. After removal of 5 bases from V and 3 bases from J, the junction contained 1 base not matched to a gene. Germline lookup yields CDR1 SGHVS and CDR2 FNYEAQ. CDR3 size: 12 residues. CDR3 amino acids: CASSRQGYEQYF. CDR3 sequence (DNA): TGTGCCAGCAGCCGACAGGGCTACGAGCAGTACTTC.